This TCR beta chain was retrieved from a study of T cells in Graves' hyperthyroidism and ophthalmopathy. Across the whole study: Peripheral blood was obtained at initial diagnosis, preceding any treatment.

This clonotype was picked up many times. TCR beta CDR3 region amplification was performed from RNA transcripts. The primer set for the first-round RT-PCR of the TCR CDR3 was HTBI. TCRdb processed the multiplex PCR reads anew with MiXCR; each CDR3 protein has one entry. There are about 640,000 distinct CDR3 sequences in the sample; 20% occur only once, and around a third lies in the top ten. The sequence came from a man aged 30 to 45 with Graves' ophthalmopathy. Sequencing was carried out using blood.

CDR3 bases: TGTGCCAGCAGTCCCCCGGACACACACTACGAGCAGTACTTC. Its translation is CASSPPDTHYEQYF. This chain uses TRBV28 with TRBJ2-7, with D tentatively TRBD1 (5 bases). This CDR3 spans 14 amino acids. The V end was cut by 5 bases, the J end by 3 bases, with 14 bases between. The germline V gene encodes CDR1 MDHEN and CDR2 SYDVKM.